Listed below are T cell receptor beta chains from one sample, sequenced in a study of radiotherapy plus CTLA-4 blockade in lung cancer. Method: immunoSEQ multiplex PCR; TCRdb's copy keeps in-frame clones and lacks some. The sample shows fewer than 55,000 clones, around 83% of them seen only once. Here the sequenced sample was peripheral blood, taken from a patient treated with radiotherapy plus ipilimumab. All receptors derive from a human donor with non-small cell lung cancer whose response to radiotherapy plus ipilimumab could not be evaluated. Both conserved end residues are part of each CDR3. The D gene is left open where the match is weak. Rows may omit the clone size; those that give it use once, few, many or a size class.

size: NA; J: TRBJ1-1; D: NA; V: TRBV7-9; CDR3: CASSQQGRNTEAFF; DNA: TGTGCCAGCAGCCAACAGGGACGGAACACTGAAGCTTTCTTT
size: NA; J: TRBJ2-2; D: TRBD2; V: TRBV7-3; CDR3: CASSLRSGSANTGELFF; DNA: TGTGCCAGCAGCTTACGTAGCGGGAGTGCGAACACCGGGGAGCTGTTTTTT
size: few; J: TRBJ1-1; D: NA; V: TRBV6-5; CDR3: CASIRNLGGTEAFF; DNA: TGTGCCAGCATACGAAACCTCGGGGGGACTGAAGCTTTCTTT
size: NA; J: TRBJ2-3; D: TRBD2; V: TRBV10-3; CDR3: CAISTTRGSGSVDTQYF; DNA: TGTGCCATCAGCACGACCCGGGGTAGCGGGAGTGTAGATACGCAGTATTTT
size: NA; J: TRBJ2-3; D: TRBD2; V: TRBV5-8; CDR3: CASSGRLAATDTQYF; DNA: TGTGCCAGCAGCGGGAGACTAGCGGCCACAGATACGCAGTATTTT
size: NA; J: TRBJ2-1; D: TRBD2; V: TRBV30; CDR3: CAWSRTSGRYNEQFF; DNA: TGTGCCTGGAGTAGGACTAGCGGGCGTTACAATGAGCAGTTCTTC
size: NA; J: TRBJ2-7; D: TRBD2; V: TRBV27; CDR3: CASSSRLGLESLYEQYF; DNA: TGTGCCAGCAGTTCCAGGCTTGGACTAGAATCTCTCTACGAGCAGTACTTC
size: NA; J: TRBJ1-2; D: TRBD1; V: TRBV10-3; CDR3: CAISSTGAPYGYTF; DNA: TGTGCCATCAGTTCGACAGGGGCACCTTATGGCTACACCTTC
size: NA; J: TRBJ1-5; D: NA; V: TRBV28; CDR3: CASSPDRPLSPQHF; DNA: TGTGCCAGCAGCCCTGACAGGCCCCTATCGCCCCAGCATTTT
size: NA; J: TRBJ1-6; D: NA; V: TRBV5-5; CDR3: CASSFPQAALHF; DNA: TGTGCCAGCAGCTTCCCCCAGGCAGCCCTCCACTTT
size: NA; J: TRBJ1-4; D: TRBD1; V: TRBV19; CDR3: CASSINRGGKLFF; DNA: TGTGCCAGTAGTATCAACAGGGGCGGAAAACTGTTTTTT